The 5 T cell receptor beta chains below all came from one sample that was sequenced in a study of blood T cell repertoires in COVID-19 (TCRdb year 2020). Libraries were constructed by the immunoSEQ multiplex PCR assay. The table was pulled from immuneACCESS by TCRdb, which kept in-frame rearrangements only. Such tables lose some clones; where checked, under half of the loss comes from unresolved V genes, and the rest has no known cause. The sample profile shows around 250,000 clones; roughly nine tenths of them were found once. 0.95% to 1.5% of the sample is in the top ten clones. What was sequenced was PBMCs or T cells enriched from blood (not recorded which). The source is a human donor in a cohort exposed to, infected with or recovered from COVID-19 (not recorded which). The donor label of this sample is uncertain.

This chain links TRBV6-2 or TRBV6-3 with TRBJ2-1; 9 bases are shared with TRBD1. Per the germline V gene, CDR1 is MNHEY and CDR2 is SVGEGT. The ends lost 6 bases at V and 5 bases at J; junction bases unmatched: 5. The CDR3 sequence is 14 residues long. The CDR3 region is CASSGQGNNNEQFF. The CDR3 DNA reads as TGTGCCAGCAGCGGACAGGGGAATAACAATGAGCAGTTCTTC.

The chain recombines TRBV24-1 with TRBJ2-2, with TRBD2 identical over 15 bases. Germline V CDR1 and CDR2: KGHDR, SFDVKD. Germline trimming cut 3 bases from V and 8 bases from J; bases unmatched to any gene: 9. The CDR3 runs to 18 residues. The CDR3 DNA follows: TGTGCCACCAGTGATCCGGGACTAGCGGGGGGACGCACTGGGGAGCTGTTTTTT. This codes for CATSDPGLAGGRTGELFF.

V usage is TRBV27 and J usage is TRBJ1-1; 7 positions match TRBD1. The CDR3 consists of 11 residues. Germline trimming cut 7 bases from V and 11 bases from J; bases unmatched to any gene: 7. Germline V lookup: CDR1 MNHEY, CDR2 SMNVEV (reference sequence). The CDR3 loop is CASTGDSRAFF. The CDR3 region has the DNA TGTGCCAGCACCGGGGACAGCCGGGCTTTCTTT.

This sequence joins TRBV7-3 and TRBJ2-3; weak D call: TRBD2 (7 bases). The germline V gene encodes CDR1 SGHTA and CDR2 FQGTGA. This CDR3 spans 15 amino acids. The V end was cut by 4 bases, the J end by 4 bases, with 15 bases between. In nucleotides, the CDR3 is TGTGCCAGCAGCTCGAACCCGGGGGGCCCAGATACGCAGTATTTT. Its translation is CASSSNPGGPDTQYF.

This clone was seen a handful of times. Here the CDR3 reads CASSPQGQGGQPQHF. The CDR3 DNA reads TGTGCCAGTAGTCCGCAAGGACAGGGGGGTCAGCCCCAGCATTTT. This sequence joins TRBV19 and TRBJ1-5; 10 nucleotides match TRBD1. CDR1 LNHDA and CDR2 SQIVND come from the germline V gene (reference sequence). Trimming removed 5 bases from V and 6 bases from J; junction bases left unmatched: 7. This CDR3 is built from 15 residues.